This TCR beta chain comes out of a study of liver allograft versus peripheral blood T cells. Across the whole study: Hepatic allograft T cell receptor repertoires were evaluated relative to those present in recipients' peripheral blood. Study-wide findings and caveats: Liver allograft T cell receptor repertoires were reported to differ from peripheral blood repertoires.

Germline assignment: CDR1 SGHDT and CDR2 YYEEEE. The CDR3 consists of 15 residues. V shed 0 bases and J shed 2 bases, with 11 bases lying between them. This clonotype ranks as medium-sized. Antigen specificity is unknown. TCRdb re-analysed the reads in MiXCR, keeping a single row per CDR3 protein. The sample has 6,500 to 9,500 distinct CDR3 sequences; about a sixth are singletons. The TCR sequence derives from a human patient who had a liver transplant. The graft donor may account for some of the T cells. The J gene is TRBJ1-1, the V gene TRBV5-6; perhaps TRBD1 as D (5 bases). CDR3 sequence (DNA): TGTGCCAGCAGCTTGGGGGACTTGTTTAACACTGAAGCTTTCTTT. Its translation: CASSLGDLFNTEAFF. Looking up the rest from reference TRBV5-6 and TRBJ1-1 gives the full variable domain: DAGVTQSPTHLIKTRGQQVTLRCSPKSGHDTVSWYQQALGQGPQFIFQYYEEEERQRGNFPDRFSGHQFPNYSSELNVNALLLGDSALYLCASSLGDLFNTEAFFGQGTRLTVV.